Listed here are 25 T cell receptor beta chains from one sample, sequenced in a study of CD8 T cells in Susac syndrome. The authors reverse transcribed roughly 0.45 to 1 ug RNA with random hexamers. One entry per CDR3 protein, called by TCRdb with MiXCR from the immunoSEQ multiplex PCR reads. The table has some 100,000 distinct CDR3 sequences, 90% to 96% seen once. Material for sequencing was CD4+ T cells from PBMCs. These receptor sequences come from a human donor in good health.

The chain joins TRBV6-4 to TRBJ1-1; 12 nucleotides line up with TRBD1. The CDR3 runs to 15 residues. The junction had 4 bases not matched to a gene; V was cut back by 2 bases and J by 6 bases. Looked up from germline, CDR1 is MRHNA and CDR2 is SNTAGT. The CDR3 nucleotides are TGTGCCAGCAGTGACCCCCGGGACAGGGGGCCTGAAGCTTTCTTT. It yields the protein CASSDPRDRGPEAFF.

The chain joins TRBV2 to TRBJ2-1; weak D call: TRBD1 (6 bases). The V end lost 5 bases, the J end lost 3 bases, and 8 bases lay between the germline ends. Germline CDR1 and CDR2: SNHLY and FYNNEI. This CDR3 has 13 amino acids. The CDR3 protein is CASSQGRYNEQFF. DNA of the CDR3: TGTGCCAGCAGTCAGGGGCGCTACAATGAGCAGTTCTTC.

The rearrangement uses TRBV28 and TRBJ2-7; no firm D call. CDR1 and CDR2 from the germline V gene are MDHEN and SYDVKM. The V gene lost 7 bases and the J gene lost 0 bases, with 10 bases spanning the gap. The CDR3 is 13 amino acids. CDR3 loop: CASTTLSSYEQYF. The CDR3 DNA is TGTGCCAGCACTACACTGAGCTCCTACGAGCAGTACTTC.

This sequence joins TRBV5-6 and TRBJ1-2; 8 bases are shared with TRBD1. Germline CDR1 and CDR2: SGHDT and YYEEEE. Unmatched junction bases numbered 5, after V lost 4 bases and J lost 6 bases. The CDR3 consists of 13 residues. In DNA, the CDR3 is TGTGCCAGCAGCCCGACAGGGGTGCATGGCTACACCTTC. It codes for CASSPTGVHGYTF.

V is TRBV15 and J is TRBJ2-6; D gene unclear. Trimming removed 1 base from V and 0 bases from J, with 7 bases in between. This CDR3 comprises 16 residues. The germline V gene encodes CDR1 LNHNV and CDR2 YYDKDF (reference sequence). The CDR3 DNA reads as TGTGCCACCAGCAGAGCTCTGCCCTCTGGGGCCAACGTCCTGACTTTC. This sequence encodes CATSRALPSGANVLTF.

The chain combines TRBV29-1 with TRBJ2-7, with D perhaps TRBD1 (6 bases). V was cut by 0 bases and J by 0 bases, with 9 bases left in between. The CDR3 contains 14 residues. Germline V gives CDR1 SQVTM, CDR2 ANQGSEA. CDR3 protein: CSVEDTGSSYEQYF. CDR3 nucleotide sequence: TGCAGCGTTGAAGACACAGGGAGCTCCTACGAGCAGTACTTC.

This sequence joins TRBV29-1 and TRBJ1-1; TRBD1 agrees at 11 bases. Germline V gene sequence: CDR1 SQVTM, CDR2 ANQGSEA. The CDR3 covers 12 residues. V gave up 3 bases and J gave up 8 bases; unmatched junction bases: 2. CDR3 sequence: CSVDGQGAEAFF. The CDR3 DNA is TGCAGCGTTGACGGACAGGGGGCGGAAGCTTTCTTT. Supplemented by reference TRBV29-1 and TRBJ1-1, the full variable domain reads SAVISQKPSRDICQRGTSLTIQCQVDSQVTMMFWYRQQPGQSLTLIATANQGSEATYESGFVIDKFPISRPNLTFSTLTVSNMSPEDSSIYLCSVDGQGAEAFFGQGTRLTVV.

The V gene is TRBV27, the J gene TRBJ2-7, with 9 positions matching TRBD2. Looked up from germline, CDR1 is MNHEY and CDR2 is SMNVEV (reference sequence). The CDR3 length is 14 residues. V lost 3 bases, J lost 6 bases, and 6 bases stayed unmatched. As DNA, the CDR3 is TGTGCCAGCAGTTTTTTGGCGGGAGGGGGCGAGCAGTACTTC. Translation gives CASSFLAGGGEQYF.

This clonotype was seen just once. This rearrangement joins TRBV5-6 to TRBJ2-1; TRBD2 aligns across 13 bases. The CDR3 runs 15 residues. CDR1 and CDR2 from the germline V gene are SGHDT and YYEEEE. V dropped 3 bases and J dropped 7; count of bases not matched to a gene: 4. The DNA of the CDR3 is TGTGCCAGCAGCTGGACTAGCGGGGGCAGAAATGAGCAGTTCTTC. Its translation: CASSWTSGGRNEQFF.

The chain recombines TRBV28 with TRBJ1-2, with D perhaps matching TRBD1 (5 bases). This CDR3 contains 16 residues. Germline V gene data show CDR1 as MDHEN and CDR2 as SYDVKM. Trimming shortened V by 3 bases and J by 4 bases, and 18 bases separated the two germline ends. The CDR3 DNA sequence: TGTGCCAGCAGTTTGGTCGGGGGGGAGTTCGGCTATGGCTACACCTTC. Protein product: CASSLVGGEFGYGYTF.

This chain links TRBV3-1 with TRBJ1-1, with TRBD1 as a possible D gene (6 bases). Trimming took off 4 bases at V and 5 bases at J, with 14 bases between the two ends. CDR1 is LGHDT, CDR2 YNNKEL, per germline (reference sequence). This CDR3 contains 14 residues. The DNA of the CDR3 is TGTGCCAGCAGCCGAACAGGGATGATAACTGAAGCTTTCTTT. Its translation is CASSRTGMITEAFF.

This clonotype was counted a single time. The chain recombines TRBV24-1 with TRBJ2-1, with 9 bases identical to TRBD2. The length of the CDR3 is 16 residues. V gave up 4 bases and J gave up 8 bases; unmatched junction bases: 11. The V gene's germline CDR1 is KGHDR and CDR2 SFDVKD. CDR3 residues: CATSERASGTGYEQFF. The CDR3 coding sequence is TGTGCCACCAGTGAGCGTGCTAGCGGGACGGGTTATGAGCAGTTCTTC.

The gene calls are TRBV5-4 and TRBJ2-1; D is possibly TRBD1 (6 bases). The CDR3 covers 14 residues. Germline CDR1 is SGHNT and CDR2 is YYREEE (reference sequence). V lost 4 bases and J 7 bases, leaving 15 bases between the germline ends. The CDR3 DNA follows: TGTGCCAGCAGCCCGGTTGACAGGCGGAATGAGCAGTTCTTC. Translated, it gives CASSPVDRRNEQFF. Filled out from reference TRBV5-4 and TRBJ2-1, the complete variable domain reads ETGVTQSPTHLIKTRGQQVTLRCSSQSGHNTVSWYQQALGQGPQFIFQYYREEENGRGNFPPRFSGLQFPNYSSELNVNALELDDSALYLCASSPVDRRNEQFFGPGTRLTVL.

This clonotype was picked up one time. V usage is TRBV29-1 and J usage is TRBJ2-2; D may match TRBD1 or TRBD2 (5 bases each). There are 13 residues in the CDR3. Germline values: CDR1 SQVTM, CDR2 ANQGSEA. V was pared by 7 bases and J by 4 bases, with 13 bases between. The CDR3 DNA sequence: TGCAGCGGAGGGGAGAGGATCACCGGGGAGCTGTTTTTT. This gives the protein CSGGERITGELFF.

This clonotype was picked up a small number of times. The rearrangement links TRBV7-2 to TRBJ1-1; no reliable D call. V was cut by 5 bases and J by 2 bases, with 6 bases left in between. Germline V gene sequence: CDR1 SGHTA, CDR2 FQGNSA. The length of the CDR3 is 12 residues. CDR3 coding DNA: TGTGCCAGCAGCCCCCCTAACACTGAAGCTTTCTTT. This sequence encodes CASSPPNTEAFF.

This sequence joins TRBV30 and TRBJ1-1; 9 bases agree with TRBD1. Unmatched junction bases numbered 6, after V lost 0 bases and J lost 4 bases. The germline CDR1 and CDR2 sequences are GTSNPN and SVGIG (reference sequence). The CDR3 has 15 residues. CDR3 residues: CAWSVWGQGSTEAFF. CDR3 nucleotides: TGTGCCTGGAGTGTATGGGGACAGGGCAGCACTGAAGCTTTCTTT. Full variable domain (remainder filled in from reference TRBV30 and TRBJ1-1): SQTIHQWPATLVQPVGSPLSLECTVEGTSNPNLYWYRQAAGRGLQLLFYSVGIGQISSEVPQNLSASRPQDRQFILSSKKLLLSDSGFYLCAWSVWGQGSTEAFFGQGTRLTVV.

This chain joins TRBV20-1 and TRBJ2-3, with 10 positions matching TRBD1. CDR3 size: 15 residues. The V and J ends lost 6 bases and 4 bases, in that order; junction bases with no gene match: 10. CDR1 is DFQATT and CDR2 is SNEGSKA in the germline V gene (reference sequence). CDR3 in DNA: TGCAGTGCCGGAACCGGGACAGGGGCGTCAGATACGCAGTATTTT. This encodes CSAGTGTGASDTQYF.

This chain connects TRBV12-3 or TRBV12-4 to TRBJ2-1; 7 nucleotides line up with TRBD1. With 6 bases clipped from V and 4 bases from J, the junction kept 12 bases outside the gene matches. The CDR3 consists of 16 residues. CDR3 protein: CASSPNRDSQYNEQFF. The CDR3 coding sequence is TGTGCCAGCAGCCCCAACCGGGACAGCCAGTACAATGAGCAGTTCTTC.

The rearrangement links TRBV6-2 or TRBV6-3 to TRBJ2-2, with D uncertain. Trimming left V 5 bases short and J 6 bases short, with 13 bases between. This CDR3 is 14 amino acids long. Germline V CDR1 and CDR2: MNHEY, SVGEGT. CDR3 protein: CASSPETKAGELFF. CDR3 coding DNA: TGTGCCAGCAGTCCCGAAACTAAAGCCGGGGAGCTGTTTTTT.

This clonotype was detected only a few times. The chain carries TRBV27 and TRBJ1-2, with TRBD1 matching over 11 bases. The junction had 4 bases not matched to a gene; V was cut back by 5 bases and J by 8 bases. Germline assignment: CDR1 MNHEY and CDR2 SMNVEV (reference sequence). CDR3 length: 13 amino acids. CDR3 region: CASSLGQGGGYTF. DNA for the CDR3: TGTGCCAGCAGTCTGGGACAGGGGGGCGGCTACACCTTC.

The rearrangement links TRBV20-1 to TRBJ2-1; 7 nucleotides match TRBD2. The J segment lost 5 bases and the V segment lost 0 bases, leaving 7 bases of the junction unmatched. CDR1 and CDR2 (germline): DFQATT, SNEGSKA (reference sequence). The CDR3 is made up of 15 amino acids. The CDR3 DNA reads TGCAGTGCTAGAGACGCCGGTCGGGGGGACAATGAGCAGTTCTTC. It codes for CSARDAGRGDNEQFF.

CDR3 loop: CASSLGQGQNIQYF. CDR3 coding DNA: TGCGCCAGCAGCCTTGGACAGGGGCAAAACATTCAGTACTTC. The rearrangement links TRBV5-1 to TRBJ2-4; 9 positions match TRBD1. This CDR3 has 14 amino acids. The ends lost 4 bases at V and 5 bases at J; junction bases unmatched: 4. Germline values: CDR1 SGHRS, CDR2 YFSETQ.

The rearrangement links TRBV29-1 to TRBJ2-7, with D perhaps matching TRBD1 or TRBD2 (5 bases each). The CDR3 spans 10 residues. Per the germline V gene, CDR1 is SQVTM and CDR2 is ANQGSEA. Trimming took off 7 bases at V and 6 bases at J, with 10 bases between the two ends. Written as DNA, the CDR3 is TGCAGCGAGGGACGGTTCGAGCAGTACTTC. Its translation: CSEGRFEQYF.

The chain carries TRBV12-3 or TRBV12-4 and TRBJ2-4; the D gene is possibly TRBD1 (6 bases). V was shortened by 7 bases and J by 2 bases, with 12 bases between the two germline ends. The CDR3 contains 14 residues. The CDR3: CASNPTGTKNIQYF. CDR3 bases: TGTGCCAGCAACCCAACAGGGACCAAAAACATTCAGTACTTC.

This chain connects TRBV29-1 to TRBJ1-2; 7 nucleotides line up with TRBD1. The CDR3 is made up of 11 amino acids. Germline V CDR1 and CDR2: SQVTM, ANQGSEA. J gave up 8 bases and V 7 bases, and 7 bases lay outside the gene matches. The CDR3 here is CSADRVGGYTF. CDR3 in DNA: TGCAGCGCTGACAGGGTTGGAGGCTACACCTTC.